What follows are 10 T cell receptor beta chains derived from one specimen sequenced in a study of T-cell reconstitution after alpha-beta-depleted transplantation in children. The TCRbeta library incorporated unique molecular identifiers. TCRdb re-called the PCR reads with MiXCR, one entry per CDR3 protein. In the table there are about 100,000 distinct CDR3 sequences, about 6% of which are singletons. The sequencing here drew on PBMCs, mostly from graft donor cells, taken 360 days after TCRalphabeta/CD19-depleted stem cell transplant. These receptors came from a male patient aged 2 to 9 who had a stem cell transplant for acute lymphoblastic leukemia, so the T cells may come from the graft donor.

V gene TRBV20-1 combines with J gene TRBJ2-7; D uncertain. The CDR3 has 12 amino acids. Per the germline V gene, CDR1 is DFQATT and CDR2 is SNEGSKA (reference sequence). Trimming removed 4 bases at V and 3 bases at J, with 10 bases between. Here the CDR3 reads CSATRNYYEQYF. In DNA, the CDR3 is TGCAGTGCTACCAGAAACTACTACGAGCAGTACTTC.

This clonotype was counted only a few times. This chain connects TRBV28 to TRBJ2-1; 8 bases align to TRBD2. CDR3 length: 13 amino acids. The germline gives CDR1 MDHEN, CDR2 SYDVKM. V was clipped by 10 bases and J by 4 bases; unmatched bases: 6. CDR3 protein: CATETGGYNEQFF. CDR3 coding DNA: TGTGCCACCGAGACGGGAGGGTACAATGAGCAGTTCTTC.

The DNA of the CDR3 is TGCGCCAGCAGCCAAGGTACCGGGGGCGGGAGCTCCTACAATGAGCAGTTCTTC. Its protein product is CASSQGTGGGSSYNEQFF. The rearrangement links TRBV4-3 to TRBJ2-1; D possibly corresponds to TRBD2 (7 bases). There are 18 residues in the CDR3. Germline V gives CDR1 LGHNA, CDR2 YSLEER. V gave up 1 base and J gave up 0 bases, with 16 bases separating them.

This clonotype was seen ten or more times. This sequence joins TRBV7-9 and TRBJ2-3; 8 bases align to TRBD2. Trimming cost V 5 bases and J 2 bases; bases outside gene matches: 6. Germline loops: CDR1 SEHNR, CDR2 FQNEAQ (reference sequence). This CDR3 spans 15 amino acids. The CDR3 loop reads CASSAIAGNTDTQYF. As DNA, the CDR3 is TGTGCCAGCAGCGCGATAGCGGGAAACACAGATACGCAGTATTTT. Full variable domain (outside the CDR3, taken from reference TRBV7-9 and TRBJ2-3): DTGVSQNPRHKITKRGQNVTFRCDPISEHNRLYWYRQTLGQGPEFLTYFQNEAQLEKSRLLSDRFSAERPKGSFSTLEIQRTEQGDSAMYLCASSAIAGNTDTQYFGPGTRLTVL.

This clonotype was observed many times. This sequence joins TRBV6-4 and TRBJ2-3; 7 bases map to TRBD2. The CDR3 length is 14 residues. The germline CDR1 and CDR2 sequences are MRHNA and SNTAGT. The V segment lost 0 bases and the J segment 4 bases; nucleotides outside the gene matches: 1. CDR3 sequence: CASSDSGRADTQYF. The CDR3 DNA reads TGTGCCAGCAGTGACTCAGGGAGGGCAGATACGCAGTATTTT.

The chain links TRBV12-3 or TRBV12-4 to TRBJ2-7; 10 bases match TRBD1. V was clipped by 5 bases and J by 6 bases; unmatched bases: 1. The CDR3 sequence is 12 residues long. CDR3 amino acids: CASSRTGGEQYF. The CDR3 DNA reads as TGTGCCAGCAGTAGGACAGGGGGCGAGCAGTACTTC.

The sample holds many counts of this clonotype. The rearrangement links TRBV5-1 to TRBJ1-1; D unclear. V was pared by 0 bases and J by 0 bases, with 9 bases between. From germline, CDR1 is SGHRS and CDR2 YFSETQ. This CDR3 contains 15 residues. This CDR3 is CASSLEGSMNTEAFF. CDR3 nucleotide sequence: TGCGCCAGCAGCTTGGAGGGCAGTATGAACACTGAAGCTTTCTTT.

This clonotype has at least ten counts. J is TRBJ2-7 and V is TRBV29-1; D is perhaps TRBD1 (6 bases). Germline CDR1 SQVTM, CDR2 ANQGSEA. The CDR3 has 13 residues. Trimming removed 1 base at V and 7 bases at J, with 14 bases between. The CDR3: CSVEGTAGYEQYF. The CDR3 DNA is TGCAGCGTTGAAGGGACAGCCGGCTATGAGCAGTACTTC.

This clonotype has ten or more counts. The V call is TRBV5-5, the J call TRBJ2-5, with D uncertain. Trimming removed 4 bases from V and 5 bases from J, with 3 bases in between. CDR3 length: 10 amino acids. Germline V gives CDR1 SGHKS, CDR2 YYEKEE (reference sequence). CDR3 nucleotides: TGTGCCAGCAGCGAGGAGACCCAGTACTTC. Translating it yields CASSEETQYF.

The chain joins TRBV2 to TRBJ2-5; D call uncertain. This CDR3 has 10 amino acids. Germline-derived CDR1 and CDR2 are SNHLY and FYNNEI. Deletions cut 7 bases from V and 10 bases from J, with 10 bases between. CDR3 in amino acids: CASMSRGQYF. The CDR3 DNA is TGTGCCAGCATGTCTAGAGGCCAGTACTTC.